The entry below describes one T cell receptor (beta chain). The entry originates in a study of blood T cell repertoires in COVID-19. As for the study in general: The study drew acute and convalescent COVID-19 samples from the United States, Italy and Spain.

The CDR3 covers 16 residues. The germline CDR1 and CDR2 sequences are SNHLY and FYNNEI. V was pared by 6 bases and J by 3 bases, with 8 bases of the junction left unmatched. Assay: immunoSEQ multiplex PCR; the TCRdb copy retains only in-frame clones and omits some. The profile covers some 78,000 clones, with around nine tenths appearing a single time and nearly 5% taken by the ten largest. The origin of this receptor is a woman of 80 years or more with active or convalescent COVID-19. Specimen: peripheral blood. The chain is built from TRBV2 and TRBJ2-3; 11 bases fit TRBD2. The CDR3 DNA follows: TGTGCCAGCAGCGCTCTAGCGGGGGGTTTGACAGATACGCAGTATTTT. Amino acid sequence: CASSALAGGLTDTQYF.